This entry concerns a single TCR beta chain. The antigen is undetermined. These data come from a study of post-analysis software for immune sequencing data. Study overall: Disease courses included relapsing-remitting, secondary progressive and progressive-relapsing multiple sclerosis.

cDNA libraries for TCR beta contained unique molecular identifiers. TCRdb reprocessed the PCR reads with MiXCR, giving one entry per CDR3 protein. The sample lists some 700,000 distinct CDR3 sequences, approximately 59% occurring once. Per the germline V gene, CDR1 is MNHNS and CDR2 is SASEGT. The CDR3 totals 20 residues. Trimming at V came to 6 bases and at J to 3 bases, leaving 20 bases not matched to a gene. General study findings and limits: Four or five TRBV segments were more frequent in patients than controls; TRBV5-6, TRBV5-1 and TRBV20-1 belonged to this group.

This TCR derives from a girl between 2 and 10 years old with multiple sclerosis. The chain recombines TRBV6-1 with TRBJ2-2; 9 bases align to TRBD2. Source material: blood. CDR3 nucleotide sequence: TGTGCCAGCAGACCTTTGGCCGGGACTAGCAGGGTTCACCACACCGGGGAGCTGTTTTTT. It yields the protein CASRPLAGTSRVHHTGELFF.